A single sample is the source of the 20 T cell receptor beta chains below, sequenced in a study of CD8 T cells in Susac syndrome. When the RNA was reverse transcribed, random hexamers were used with an input of about 0.5 to 1 ug. Each CDR3 protein gets one entry after TCRdb re-called the immunoSEQ multiplex PCR reads with MiXCR. The sample lists approximately 77,000 distinct CDR3 sequences; 85% to 95% were seen once. The sequencing input was CD4+ T cells from PBMCs. The receptors were gathered from a human donor with Susac syndrome.

This rearrangement joins TRBV18 to TRBJ2-4; TRBD2 matches 12 bases. The CDR3 sequence is 16 residues long. With 0 bases clipped from V and 6 bases from J, the junction kept 3 bases outside the gene matches. Per germline, CDR1 KGHSH and CDR2 LQKENI. The CDR3 DNA sequence: TGTGCCAGCTCACCACCCGGGACTAGCGGGCTAAACATTCAGTACTTC. Its protein is CASSPPGTSGLNIQYF.

The rearrangement uses TRBV5-1 and TRBJ2-5; D not resolved. The V gene's germline CDR1 is SGHRS and CDR2 YFSETQ. V lost 1 base, J lost 5 bases, and 3 bases lay in between. The CDR3 is 11 amino acids. The CDR3 loop is CASSLLETQYF. Here the CDR3 DNA reads TGCGCCAGCAGCTTGCTTGAGACCCAGTACTTC.

The CDR3: CSAERGGYEQYF. In DNA form, the CDR3 reads TGCAGTGCGGAGCGGGGAGGGTACGAGCAGTACTTC. The rearrangement joins TRBV20-1 to TRBJ2-7; 7 nucleotides line up with TRBD2. V lost 6 bases and J lost 4; bases outside the gene matches: 6. The CDR3 contains 12 residues. Germline V gene data show CDR1 as DFQATT and CDR2 as SNEGSKA (reference sequence).

The chain combines TRBV29-1 with TRBJ2-2, with 7 bases matching TRBD1. This CDR3 spans 17 amino acids. Germline V gene sequence: CDR1 SQVTM, CDR2 ANQGSEA. Trimming at V came to 1 base and at J to 0 bases, leaving 8 bases not matched to a gene. CDR3 bases: TGCAGCGTTGAAGTTGTTAGGGGGCGTGCGAACACCGGGGAGCTGTTTTTT. It specifies CSVEVVRGRANTGELFF.

The V and J genes are TRBV29-1 and TRBJ2-3, with TRBD2 as a possible D gene (5 bases). V was clipped by 4 bases and J by 1 base, with 12 bases between them. Germline CDR1 and CDR2: SQVTM and ANQGSEA. The length of the CDR3 is 14 residues. This CDR3 reads CSVAGTVGTDTQYF. The CDR3 region has the DNA TGCAGCGTTGCGGGAACGGTCGGCACAGATACGCAGTATTTT.

The chain is built from TRBV7-2 and TRBJ1-1; D perhaps matches TRBD1 (5 bases). Trimming removed 5 bases from V and 10 bases from J, with 14 bases in between. Germline V lookup: CDR1 SGHTA, CDR2 FQGNSA. The CDR3 covers 12 residues. The CDR3 bases are TGTGCCAGCAGCCCGTCATGGGGGGTAGCTTTCTTT. It specifies CASSPSWGVAFF.

This sequence joins TRBV30 and TRBJ1-2; D gene uncertain. Between the trimmed V and J ends, which lost 6 bases and 14 bases, there was a span of 16 bases. The CDR3 length is 10 residues. CDR1 GTSNPN and CDR2 SVGIG come from the germline V gene (reference sequence). The CDR3 protein is CACWTALMTF. For the CDR3, the DNA is TGTGCCTGTTGGACGGCCTTAATGACCTTC.

The V call is TRBV29-1, the J call TRBJ2-1; D is possibly TRBD1 (5 bases). The CDR3 is 15 amino acids. Trimming stripped 0 bases from V and 5 bases from J, with 14 bases between. Germline CDR1 reads SQVTM; CDR2 reads ANQGSEA. The CDR3 here is CSVEEFRVRDNEQFF. DNA of the CDR3: TGCAGCGTTGAAGAGTTCAGGGTCAGAGACAATGAGCAGTTCTTC.

Here the CDR3 DNA reads TGCAGTGCCAGTCCCCCTTGGGGGAGTGTCGGAAACGAGCAGTACTTC. Protein sequence: CSASPPWGSVGNEQYF. The chain couples TRBV20-1 to TRBJ2-7; the D gene could be TRBD1 or TRBD2 (5 bases each). Between the trimmed V and J ends, which lost 6 bases and 5 bases, there was a span of 26 bases. The CDR3 extends over 16 amino acids. Per the germline V gene, CDR1 is DFQATT and CDR2 is SNEGSKA (reference sequence).

This rearrangement joins TRBV10-3 to TRBJ2-7, with 7 bases aligning to TRBD1. Germline V gene data show CDR1 as ENHRY and CDR2 as SYGVKD. V gave up 6 bases and J gave up 0 bases; unmatched junction bases: 5. CDR3 length: 14 residues. The CDR3 DNA follows: TGTGCCATCAGAGAGACAGGGAGCTCCTACGAGCAGTACTTC. Amino acids: CAIRETGSSYEQYF.

V usage is TRBV7-2 and J usage is TRBJ2-1, with D perhaps matching TRBD2 (5 bases). CDR1 and CDR2 (germline): SGHTA, FQGNSA. CDR3 size: 12 residues. V was clipped by 1 base and J by 14 bases, with 12 bases between them. CDR3 in DNA: TGTGCCAGCAGCTTAGAACCGGGAAGGAAGTTCTTC. Translation gives CASSLEPGRKFF.

V is TRBV7-2 and J is TRBJ2-5; 11 bases line up with TRBD1. This CDR3 is 15 amino acids long. The ends lost 4 bases at V and 9 bases at J; junction bases unmatched: 10. Germline V CDR1 and CDR2: SGHTA, FQGNSA. The chain's CDR3 is CASSYPGQGVWPQYF. The CDR3 DNA follows: TGTGCCAGCAGCTATCCGGGACAGGGGGTGTGGCCCCAGTACTTC.

This sequence joins TRBV5-1 and TRBJ1-1, with 8 bases that match TRBD1. The germline V gene encodes CDR1 SGHRS and CDR2 YFSETQ. V shed 1 base, J shed 2 bases, and the junction held 7 bases outside the gene matches. The CDR3 consists of 16 residues. In DNA form, the CDR3 reads TGCGCCAGCAGCTTGCATTCTCAGGGGGCAAACACTGAAGCTTTCTTT. Translation: CASSLHSQGANTEAFF.

J is TRBJ2-2 and V is TRBV11-3; 7 bases are a match to TRBD1. The CDR3 loop spans 15 amino acids. Germline loops: CDR1 SGHNT, CDR2 YENEEA. V was clipped by 6 bases and J by 2 bases; unmatched bases: 6. This CDR3 reads CASRLQGPNTGELFF. The CDR3 DNA reads TGTGCCAGCAGGCTACAGGGGCCTAACACCGGGGAGCTGTTTTTT.

The chain uses TRBV7-3 and TRBJ2-7; 7 nucleotides match TRBD2. The V and J ends lost 2 bases and 0 bases, in that order; junction bases with no gene match: 7. CDR1 and CDR2 from the germline V gene are SGHTA and FQGTGA. CDR3 length equals 16 residues. CDR3 region: CASSLGAGGSSYEQYF. In DNA, the CDR3 is TGTGCCAGCAGCTTAGGGGCAGGCGGGAGCTCCTACGAGCAGTACTTC. Drawing the rest from reference TRBV7-3 and TRBJ2-7, the complete variable domain is GAGVSQTPSNKVTEKGKYVELRCDPISGHTALYWYRQSLGQGPEFLIYFQGTGAADDSGLPNDRFFAVRPEGSVSTLKIQRTERGDSAVYLCASSLGAGGSSYEQYFGPGTRLTVT.

The V and J genes are TRBV19 and TRBJ2-5, with 7 bases lining up with TRBD2. The V and J ends lost 1 base and 5 bases, in that order; junction bases with no gene match: 7. The CDR3 runs to 15 residues. CDR1 and CDR2 (germline): LNHDA, SQIVND (reference sequence). The CDR3 protein is CASSIAGGSRETQYF. CDR3 DNA sequence: TGTGCCAGTAGTATAGCCGGCGGGAGTCGTGAGACCCAGTACTTC.

The V and J genes are TRBV3-1 and TRBJ1-1, with a tentative D call TRBD1 (5 bases). The CDR3 runs to 16 residues. Per the germline V gene, CDR1 is LGHDT and CDR2 is YNNKEL (reference sequence). Trimming stripped 4 bases from V and 7 bases from J, with 22 bases between. The chain's CDR3 is CASSLRMTEGKNEAFF. As DNA, the CDR3 is TGTGCCAGCAGCCTAAGAATGACAGAGGGAAAGAATGAAGCTTTCTTT.

The V and J genes are TRBV10-3 and TRBJ2-3; possibly TRBD1 for D (5 bases). CDR1 is ENHRY and CDR2 is SYGVKD in the germline V gene. This CDR3 contains 14 residues. The V gene lost 2 bases and the J gene lost 0 bases, with 6 bases spanning the gap. In DNA form, the CDR3 reads TGTGCCATCAGTGAGACAGGTAGCACAGATACGCAGTATTTT. Translated: CAISETGSTDTQYF.

The J gene is TRBJ2-1, the V gene TRBV7-3; 14 nucleotides agree with TRBD2. J lost 12 bases, V lost 5 bases, and 3 bases had no gene match. This CDR3 contains 13 residues. CDR1 and CDR2 from the germline V gene are SGHTA and FQGTGA. The CDR3 DNA is TGTGCCAGCAGCCAGGGACTAGCGGGGGTGCAGTTCTTC. It yields the protein CASSQGLAGVQFF.

This clonotype was seen once. This sequence joins TRBV29-1 and TRBJ2-1, with 10 bases that match TRBD2. This CDR3 contains 15 residues. Germline V gene lookup returns CDR1 SQVTM and CDR2 ANQGSEA. The trim removed 6 bases at V and 9 bases at J, leaving 14 bases unmatched. The CDR3 coding sequence is TGCAGCGTCGCCACTACTAGCGGGGCGGGGGGTGAGCAGTTCTTC. Translated: CSVATTSGAGGEQFF.